The 11 T cell receptor beta chains given below trace back to one sample, sequenced in a study of CD8+CD57+ T cells in acquired aplastic anemia. The template used for profiling TCR beta VDJ and CDR3 was genomic DNA. TCRdb fed the reads into MiXCR, producing one record per CDR3 protein. The sample contains 80,000 or so distinct CDR3 sequences, about 70% of which appear only once. All patients picked for sequencing had shown, by flow cytometry, an expansion of CD8+CD57+ cells. Sequencing was carried out using sorted CD4+, CD8+, or CD8+CD57+ T cells (not recorded which) from PBMCs. The receptors were gathered from a human donor with aplastic anemia.

The rearrangement uses TRBV5-1 and TRBJ2-5, with D possibly matching TRBD2 (6 bases). Germline-derived CDR1 and CDR2 are SGHRS and YFSETQ. This CDR3 is 13 amino acids long. V gave up 3 bases and J gave up 6 bases, with 12 bases separating them. This CDR3 is CASSWEAGQTQYF. In DNA, the CDR3 is TGCGCCAGCAGCTGGGAGGCGGGACAGACCCAGTACTTC.

The chain links TRBV10-2 to TRBJ2-7; the D gene is possibly TRBD2 (6 bases). Trimming removed 6 bases at V and 7 bases at J, with 19 bases between. Germline V gives CDR1 WSHSY, CDR2 SAAADI. The CDR3 has 14 residues. CDR3 residues: CASRGSGPYNEQYF. Written as DNA, the CDR3 is TGCGCCAGCAGAGGCAGCGGGCCCTACAATGAGCAGTACTTC.

As regards this clonotype: One end of the junction varies from germline; a read error may be responsible. This rearrangement joins TRBV7-2 to TRBJ2-5; D perhaps matches TRBD2 (6 bases). CDR1 SGHTA and CDR2 FQGNSA come from the germline V gene. This CDR3 contains 14 residues. The CDR3: CASGLGLRQETQYF. The DNA for the CDR3 is TGTGCCAGCGGCTTAGGACTACGGCAAGAGACCCAGTACTTC.

The V gene is TRBV7-3, the J gene TRBJ1-3, with D possibly matching TRBD1 (5 bases). Per the germline V gene, CDR1 is SGHTA and CDR2 is FQGTGA. There are 15 residues in the CDR3. Trimming removed 1 base from V and 4 bases from J, with 11 bases in between. The CDR3 region has the DNA TGTGCCAGCAGCTTAATGTCAGGGTCCGGAAACACCATATATTTT. Its protein product is CASSLMSGSGNTIYF.

V gene TRBV7-2 combines with J gene TRBJ1-5; D is unclear. Germline V gene sequence: CDR1 SGHTA, CDR2 FQGNSA. V gave up 1 base and J gave up 0 bases, with 7 bases separating them. The CDR3 runs to 15 residues. The CDR3 coding sequence is TGTGCCAGCAGCTTAGGGCACAGTAGCAATCAGCCCCAGCATTTT. Amino acid sequence: CASSLGHSSNQPQHF.

The chain joins TRBV7-8 to TRBJ2-2; tentative D call: TRBD2 (6 bases). V was pared by 2 bases and J by 0 bases, with 10 bases between. This CDR3 contains 16 residues. Germline CDR1 reads SGHVS; CDR2 reads FQNEAQ. The CDR3 region is CASSLSGGANTGELFF. The CDR3 DNA sequence: TGTGCCAGCAGCTTATCCGGGGGAGCGAACACCGGGGAGCTGTTTTTT.

The chain couples TRBV12-3 or TRBV12-4 to TRBJ1-1, with 10 nucleotides matching TRBD1. V gave up 5 bases and J gave up 5 bases; unmatched junction bases: 14. CDR3 length: 17 residues. CDR3 amino acids: CASSPHLIWDRGTEAFF. CDR3 nucleotides: TGTGCCAGCAGTCCGCACCTAATTTGGGACAGGGGAACTGAAGCTTTCTTT.

The chain is built from TRBV2 and TRBJ2-3; 12 positions match TRBD1. Looked up from germline, CDR1 is SNHLY and CDR2 is FYNNEI. The CDR3 runs to 14 residues. J was trimmed by 11 bases and V by 6 bases; bases with no gene match: 9. The CDR3 sequence is CASRLGTGGSWQYF. In nucleotides, the CDR3 is TGTGCCAGCAGATTGGGGACAGGGGGCTCTTGGCAGTATTTT.

This chain uses TRBV20-1 with TRBJ2-7; 10 bases align to TRBD2. CDR1 and CDR2 (germline): DFQATT, SNEGSKA (reference sequence). This CDR3 is 13 amino acids long. Germline trimming cut 8 bases from V and 5 bases from J; bases unmatched to any gene: 9. The CDR3 protein is CSLGPSGSDEQYF. CDR3 coding DNA: TGCAGTTTAGGCCCTAGCGGGAGCGACGAGCAGTACTTC.

V is TRBV29-1 and J is TRBJ2-5, with 10 positions matching TRBD1. Germline-derived CDR1 and CDR2 are SQVTM and ANQGSEA. The CDR3 contains 13 residues. V dropped 8 bases and J dropped 5; count of bases not matched to a gene: 8. CDR3 bases: TGCAGCTTAAGACAGGGGGCTTTCGAGACCCAGTACTTC. Encoded protein: CSLRQGAFETQYF.

The rearrangement links TRBV11-2 to TRBJ2-7; D may be TRBD2 (6 bases). The V end was cut by 2 bases, the J end by 2 bases, with 7 bases between. This CDR3 is 13 amino acids long. Germline V lookup: CDR1 SGHAT, CDR2 FQNNGV. CDR3 DNA sequence: TGTGCCAGCAGCTTATCTAGCGCCTACGAGCAGTACTTC. Its protein product is CASSLSSAYEQYF.